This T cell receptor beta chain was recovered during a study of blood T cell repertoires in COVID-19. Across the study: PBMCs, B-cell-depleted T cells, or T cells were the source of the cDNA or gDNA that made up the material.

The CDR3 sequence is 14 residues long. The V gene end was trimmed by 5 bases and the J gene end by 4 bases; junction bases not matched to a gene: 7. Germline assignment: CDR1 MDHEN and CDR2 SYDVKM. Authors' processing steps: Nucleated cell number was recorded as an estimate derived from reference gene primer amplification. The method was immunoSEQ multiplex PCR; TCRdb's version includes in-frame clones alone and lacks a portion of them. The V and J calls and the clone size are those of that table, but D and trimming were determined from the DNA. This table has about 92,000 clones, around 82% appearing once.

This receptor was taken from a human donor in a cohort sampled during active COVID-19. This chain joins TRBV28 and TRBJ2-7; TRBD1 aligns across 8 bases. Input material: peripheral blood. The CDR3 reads CASSHRGVGYEQYF. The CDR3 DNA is TGTGCCAGCAGTCACAGGGGGGTCGGGTACGAGCAGTACTTC. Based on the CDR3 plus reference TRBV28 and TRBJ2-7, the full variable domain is DVKVTQSSRYLVKRTGEKVFLECVQDMDHENMFWYRQDPGLGLRLIYFSYDVKMKEKGDIPEGYSVSREKKERFSLILESASTNQTSMYLCASSHRGVGYEQYFGPGTRLTVT.